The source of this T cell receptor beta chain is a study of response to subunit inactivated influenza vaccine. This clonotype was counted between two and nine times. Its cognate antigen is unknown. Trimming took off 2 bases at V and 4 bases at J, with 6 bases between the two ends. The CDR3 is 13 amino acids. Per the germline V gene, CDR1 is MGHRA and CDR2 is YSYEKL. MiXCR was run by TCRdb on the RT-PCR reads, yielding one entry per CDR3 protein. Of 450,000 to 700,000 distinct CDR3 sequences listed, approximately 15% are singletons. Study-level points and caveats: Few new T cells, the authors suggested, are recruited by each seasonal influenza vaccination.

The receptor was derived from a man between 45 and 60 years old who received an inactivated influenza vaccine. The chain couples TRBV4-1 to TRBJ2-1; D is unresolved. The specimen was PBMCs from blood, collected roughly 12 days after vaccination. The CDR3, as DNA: TGCGCCAGCAGCCAACTAACATACAATGAGCAGTTCTTC. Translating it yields CASSQLTYNEQFF.